This TCR beta chain came from a study of control samples from healthy donors and cancer patients. V was pared by 5 bases and J by 5 bases, with 18 bases of the junction left unmatched. This CDR3 has 18 amino acids. In germline, CDR1 is SEHNR, CDR2 FQNEAQ (reference sequence). The table came from immunoSEQ multiplex PCR; TCRdb's copy has only in-frame clones and leaves some out. The sample yields around 150,000 clones, 95% to 96% seen once. The sequenced sample was blood. V usage is TRBV7-9 and J usage is TRBJ2-7; 10 nucleotides align to TRBD1. The TCR originated in a woman in her 30s in good health. CDR3 DNA: TGTGCCAGCAGCCCAACGAAATGGGGGGACAGGGGATTCCACGAGCAGTACTTC. Its protein is CASSPTKWGDRGFHEQYF. The whole variable domain, remainder taken from reference TRBV7-9 and TRBJ2-7, is DTGVSQNPRHKITKRGQNVTFRCDPISEHNRLYWYRQTLGQGPEFLTYFQNEAQLEKSRLLSDRFSAERPKGSFSTLEIQRTEQGDSAMYLCASSPTKWGDRGFHEQYFGPGTRLTVT.